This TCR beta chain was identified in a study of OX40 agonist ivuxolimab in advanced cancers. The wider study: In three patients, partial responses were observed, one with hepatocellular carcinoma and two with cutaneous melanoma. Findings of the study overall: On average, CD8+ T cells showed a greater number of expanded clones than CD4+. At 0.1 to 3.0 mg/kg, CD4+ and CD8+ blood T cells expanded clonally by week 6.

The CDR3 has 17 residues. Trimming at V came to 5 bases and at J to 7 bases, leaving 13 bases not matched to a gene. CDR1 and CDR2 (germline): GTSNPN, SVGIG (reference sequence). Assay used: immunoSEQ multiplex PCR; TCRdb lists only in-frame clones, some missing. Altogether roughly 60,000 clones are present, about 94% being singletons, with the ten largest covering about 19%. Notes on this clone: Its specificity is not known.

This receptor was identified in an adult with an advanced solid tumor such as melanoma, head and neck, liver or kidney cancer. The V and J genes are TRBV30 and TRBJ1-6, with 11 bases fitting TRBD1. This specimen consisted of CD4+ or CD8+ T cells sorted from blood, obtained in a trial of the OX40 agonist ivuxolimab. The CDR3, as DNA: TGTGCCTGGTACGGACAGGGGGCCCCCACTATAAATTCACCCCTCCACTTT. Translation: CAWYGQGAPTINSPLHF.